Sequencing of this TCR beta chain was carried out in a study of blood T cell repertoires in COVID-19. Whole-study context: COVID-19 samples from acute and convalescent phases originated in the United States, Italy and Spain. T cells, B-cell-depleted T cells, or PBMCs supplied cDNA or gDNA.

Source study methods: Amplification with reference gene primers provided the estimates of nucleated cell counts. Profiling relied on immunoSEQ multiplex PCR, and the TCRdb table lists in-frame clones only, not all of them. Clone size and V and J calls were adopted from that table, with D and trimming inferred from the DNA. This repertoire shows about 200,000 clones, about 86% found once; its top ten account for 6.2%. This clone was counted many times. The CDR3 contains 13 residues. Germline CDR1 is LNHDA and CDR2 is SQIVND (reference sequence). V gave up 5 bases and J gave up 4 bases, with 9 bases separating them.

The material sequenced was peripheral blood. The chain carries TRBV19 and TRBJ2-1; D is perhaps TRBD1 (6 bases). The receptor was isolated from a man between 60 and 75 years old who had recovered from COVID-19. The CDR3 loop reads CASSVQGYNEQFF. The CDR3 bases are TGTGCCAGTAGTGTCCAGGGGTACAATGAGCAGTTCTTC. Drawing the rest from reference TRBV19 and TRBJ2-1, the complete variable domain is DGGITQSPKYLFRKEGQNVTLSCEQNLNHDAMYWYRQDPGQGLRLIYYSQIVNDFQKGDIAEGYSVSREKKESFPLTVTSAQKNPTAFYLCASSVQGYNEQFFGPGTRLTVL.